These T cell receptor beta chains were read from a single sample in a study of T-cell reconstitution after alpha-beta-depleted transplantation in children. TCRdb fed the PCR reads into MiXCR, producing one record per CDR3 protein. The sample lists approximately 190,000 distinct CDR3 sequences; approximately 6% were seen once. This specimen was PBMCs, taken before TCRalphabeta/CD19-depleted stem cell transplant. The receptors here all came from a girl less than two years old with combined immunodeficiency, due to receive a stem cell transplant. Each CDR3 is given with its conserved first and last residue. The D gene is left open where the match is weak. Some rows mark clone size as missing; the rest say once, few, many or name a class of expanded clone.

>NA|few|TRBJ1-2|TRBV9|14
TGTGCCAGCAGCGTAGGGGCAGGTCCATATGGCTACACCTTC
CASSVGAGPYGYTF
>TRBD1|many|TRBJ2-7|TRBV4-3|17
TGCGCCAGCAGCCAAGAGCCCTGGGGGACAGAACTCTACGAGCAGTACTTC
CASSQEPWGTELYEQYF
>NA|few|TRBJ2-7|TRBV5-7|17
TGTGCCAGCAGCTTGGCCAACGTGGGGGTGGCGGTCAACGAGCAGTACTTC
CASSLANVGVAVNEQYF
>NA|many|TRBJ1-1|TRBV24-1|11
TGTGCCACCAGAACCGGGACAGAAGCTTTCTTT
CATRTGTEAFF
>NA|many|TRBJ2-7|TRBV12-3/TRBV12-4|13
TGTGCCAGCAGTCCCGGGGTTCCCTACGAGCAGTACTTC
CASSPGVPYEQYF
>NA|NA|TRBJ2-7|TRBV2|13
TGTGCCAGCAGGCCTGCGGCACCTTACGAGCAGTACTTC
CASRPAAPYEQYF
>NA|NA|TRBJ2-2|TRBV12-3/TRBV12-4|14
TGTGCCAGCAGTTTATTTTCGGGGGCCGGGGAGCTGTTTTTT
CASSLFSGAGELFF
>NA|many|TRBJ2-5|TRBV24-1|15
TGTGCCACCAGTGATTTGATGGCAGGGCGGGAGACCCAGTACTTC
CATSDLMAGRETQYF
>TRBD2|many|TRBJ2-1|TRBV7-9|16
TGTGCCAGCAGCTTTGCGACTAGCCCCACCTACAATGAGCAGTTCTTC
CASSFATSPTYNEQFF
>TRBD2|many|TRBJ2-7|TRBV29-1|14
TGCAGCGTTGACAGTAGCGGGAGCCCCTACGAGCAGTACTTC
CSVDSSGSPYEQYF
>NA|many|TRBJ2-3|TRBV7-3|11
TGTGCCAGCACCTATTTGGATACGCAGTATTTT
CASTYLDTQYF
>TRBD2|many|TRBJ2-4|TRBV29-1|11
TGCAGCGTTGCCCTAGCGGGAATGCAGTACTTC
CSVALAGMQYF
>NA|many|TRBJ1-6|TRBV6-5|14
TGTGCCAGCAGTTCCCAAGGGGGGCTCTCACCCCTCCACTTT
CASSSQGGLSPLHF
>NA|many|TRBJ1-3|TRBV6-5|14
TGTGCCAGCAGTTACTCGGCCGGTGGAAACACCATATATTTT
CASSYSAGGNTIYF
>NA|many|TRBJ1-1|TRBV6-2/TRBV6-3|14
TGTGCCAGCAGTTACCAGGCCGGGTTCACTGAAGCTTTCTTT
CASSYQAGFTEAFF
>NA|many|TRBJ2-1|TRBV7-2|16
TGTGCCAGCAGCTTTAGGACGGGGCAGTCCTACAATGAGCAGTTCTTC
CASSFRTGQSYNEQFF
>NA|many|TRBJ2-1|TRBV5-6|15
TGTGCCAGCAGCTTGGAGATTAACCCATACAATGAGCAGTTCTTC
CASSLEINPYNEQFF
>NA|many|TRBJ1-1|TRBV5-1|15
TGCGCCAGCAGCTTGCCGGGAGACGATGAGACTGAAGCTTTCTTT
CASSLPGDDETEAFF